Each of the 22 T cell receptor beta chains below was sequenced from the same sample in a study of cytomegalovirus exposure and HLA in healthy donors. Generated by immunoSEQ multiplex PCR, the TCRdb table keeps only in-frame clones and is missing some. The table includes more than 95,000 clones, approximately 90% detected once. The material sequenced was PBMCs. Every receptor here comes from a young man in good health and CMV-seropositive.

This rearrangement joins TRBV5-1 to TRBJ2-5; tentative D call: TRBD1 (6 bases). Germline V gives CDR1 SGHRS, CDR2 YFSETQ. The CDR3 runs to 14 residues. V gave up 2 bases and J gave up 2 bases, with 10 bases separating them. The DNA of the CDR3 is TGCGCCAGCAGCTTACAGGGCAAACAAGAGACCCAGTACTTC. Translation: CASSLQGKQETQYF.

The chain carries TRBV5-4 and TRBJ2-3; TRBD1 is a possible D gene (6 bases). Per germline, CDR1 SGHNT and CDR2 YYREEE (reference sequence). The CDR3 contains 17 residues. V dropped 4 bases and J dropped 2 bases, with 20 bases sitting between them. CDR3 protein: CASSGARGSFYTDTQYF. CDR3 nucleotide sequence: TGTGCCAGCAGCGGGGCAAGGGGGAGTTTTTACACAGATACGCAGTATTTT.

The chain links TRBV28 to TRBJ1-3, with D perhaps TRBD1 (5 bases). The germline V gene encodes CDR1 MDHEN and CDR2 SYDVKM. V was shortened by 2 bases and J by 5 bases, with 13 bases between the two germline ends. The CDR3 contains 15 residues. The CDR3 is CASSLIGGLRNTIYF. CDR3 sequence (DNA): TGTGCCAGCAGTTTAATCGGGGGATTACGAAACACCATATATTTT.

This chain connects TRBV5-5 to TRBJ1-2; D call uncertain. This CDR3 is 12 amino acids long. Germline V gene sequence: CDR1 SGHKS, CDR2 YYEKEE (reference sequence). The V end lost 6 bases, the J end lost 4 bases, and 10 bases lay between the germline ends. CDR3 sequence reads: CASKEDRYGYTF. CDR3 bases: TGTGCCAGCAAGGAGGACCGCTATGGCTACACCTTC.

The chain joins TRBV18 to TRBJ2-7; 8 positions match TRBD1. In germline, CDR1 is KGHSH, CDR2 LQKENI. V shed 3 bases and J 4 bases; nucleotides not matched to a gene: 11. This CDR3 has 16 residues. CDR3 protein: CASSPLRQGSSYEQYF. The CDR3 DNA is TGTGCCAGCTCACCTCTAAGACAGGGGAGCAGTTACGAGCAGTACTTC.

V is TRBV5-5 and J is TRBJ2-7; D is unclear. The CDR3 extends over 14 amino acids. V lost 4 bases and J 2 bases, leaving 13 bases between the germline ends. Germline CDR1 is SGHKS and CDR2 is YYEKEE (reference sequence). The CDR3 nucleotides read TGTGCCAGCAGCCGCTCAAGAAGCCCCTACGAGCAGTACTTC. The encoded protein is CASSRSRSPYEQYF.

The J gene is TRBJ1-1, the V gene TRBV27, with D unresolved. The germline V gene has CDR1 MNHEY and CDR2 SMNVEV (reference sequence). The germline V and J ends were trimmed by 6 bases and 3 bases, with 11 bases remaining between them. This CDR3 comprises 13 residues. The CDR3, as DNA: TGTGCCAGCAGCCTTACTGTCGACACTGAAGCTTTCTTT. Residues: CASSLTVDTEAFF.

The chain combines TRBV5-6 with TRBJ2-1; a weak D match, TRBD1 (5 bases). V was clipped by 4 bases and J by 7 bases, with 12 bases between them. The CDR3 runs 13 residues. In germline, CDR1 is SGHDT, CDR2 YYEEEE. The CDR3 here is CASSQDIRNEQFF. DNA of the CDR3: TGTGCCAGCAGCCAGGACATTAGGAATGAGCAGTTCTTC.

The chain couples TRBV14 to TRBJ2-2; tentatively, D is TRBD1 (5 bases). Germline values: CDR1 SGHDN, CDR2 FVKESK. The CDR3 spans 14 residues. Between the trimmed V and J ends, which lost 5 bases and 6 bases, there was a span of 13 bases. CDR3 protein: CASSFGHLPGELFF. The CDR3 nucleotides read TGTGCCAGCAGCTTTGGACACCTGCCCGGGGAGCTGTTTTTT.

The chain links TRBV5-4 to TRBJ2-2; 8 positions agree with TRBD2. With V trimmed by 3 bases and J by 1 base, 5 bases remained unmatched. The CDR3 spans 16 residues. Germline CDR1 SGHNT, CDR2 YYREEE (reference sequence). The CDR3 loop reads CASSSGTRGNTGELFF. The CDR3 DNA reads as TGTGCCAGCAGCTCCGGGACTAGGGGGAACACCGGGGAGCTGTTTTTT.

This chain links TRBV6-1 with TRBJ2-1, with D tentatively TRBD1 (6 bases). The germline CDR1 and CDR2 sequences are MNHNS and SASEGT. CDR3 length equals 13 residues. The V end lost 10 bases, the J end lost 7 bases, and 17 bases lay between the germline ends. DNA for the CDR3: TGTGCCACCGACCCCGAGAGGGGGAATGAGCAGTTCTTC. It is translated as CATDPERGNEQFF.

V is TRBV5-1 and J is TRBJ1-1; possibly TRBD1 for D (5 bases). In germline, CDR1 is SGHRS, CDR2 YFSETQ. There are 14 residues in the CDR3. Trimming shortened V by 4 bases and J by 3 bases, and 13 bases separated the two germline ends. CDR3: CASSTGTGDTEAFF. CDR3 nucleotides: TGCGCCAGCAGCACTGGGACGGGAGACACTGAAGCTTTCTTT.

The genes are TRBV5-1 and TRBJ2-2; 9 bases match TRBD1. This CDR3 comprises 16 residues. V gave up 4 bases and J gave up 3 bases; unmatched junction bases: 7. CDR1 SGHRS and CDR2 YFSETQ come from the germline V gene. The CDR3 protein is CASSQGQGFDTGELFF. The CDR3 bases are TGCGCCAGCAGCCAAGGACAGGGGTTCGACACCGGGGAGCTGTTTTTT.

The chain combines TRBV4-1 with TRBJ2-7; TRBD1 aligns across 11 bases. V gave up 6 bases and J gave up 6 bases; unmatched junction bases: 19. This CDR3 region has 18 residues. The germline gives CDR1 MGHRA, CDR2 YSYEKL. Here the CDR3 DNA reads TGCGCCAGCAGTCTAAGGTTGGGGACAGGGGGTGTTCCATCCGAGCAGTACTTC. Residues: CASSLRLGTGGVPSEQYF.

The J gene is TRBJ2-2, the V gene TRBV5-1; 9 bases map to TRBD1. Germline V gene lookup returns CDR1 SGHRS and CDR2 YFSETQ. The CDR3 is 16 amino acids. Trimming at V came to 2 bases and at J to 5 bases, leaving 7 bases not matched to a gene. CDR3 protein: CASSLVGQGRTGELFF. CDR3 DNA: TGCGCCAGCAGCTTAGTGGGACAGGGCAGAACCGGGGAGCTGTTTTTT.

This rearrangement joins TRBV7-8 to TRBJ2-7; TRBD1 matches at 7 bases. Germline V lookup: CDR1 SGHVS, CDR2 FQNEAQ. J was trimmed by 3 bases and V by 7 bases; bases with no gene match: 12. The CDR3 has 15 residues. CDR3 DNA sequence: TGTGCCAGCAAATGGGGGACAGAGGGCAACTACGAGCAGTACTTC. The encoded protein is CASKWGTEGNYEQYF.

Note on this clone: This same CDR3 is encoded by further DNA sequences in the sample. The gene calls are TRBV5-1 and TRBJ2-2; TRBD1 is a possible D gene (5 bases). The CDR3 sequence is 15 residues long. V was trimmed by 0 bases and J by 2 bases, leaving 8 bases between them. Germline V gives CDR1 SGHRS, CDR2 YFSETQ. CDR3 in amino acids: CASSLGQGNTGELFF. CDR3 DNA: TGCGCCAGCAGCTTGGGCCAGGGTAACACCGGGGAGCTGTTTTTT.

The chain uses TRBV7-9 and TRBJ1-4; 7 positions match TRBD1. The CDR3 consists of 18 residues. Germline trimming cut 4 bases from V and 4 bases from J; bases unmatched to any gene: 15. Germline loops: CDR1 SEHNR, CDR2 FQNEAQ (reference sequence). The CDR3 region is CASSSEQGHPYFNEKLFF. The DNA for the CDR3 is TGTGCCAGCAGCTCCGAACAGGGGCACCCTTACTTTAATGAAAAACTGTTTTTT. The variable domain in full, with the rest retrieved from reference TRBV7-9 and TRBJ1-4, is DTGVSQNPRHKITKRGQNVTFRCDPISEHNRLYWYRQTLGQGPEFLTYFQNEAQLEKSRLLSDRFSAERPKGSFSTLEIQRTEQGDSAMYLCASSSEQGHPYFNEKLFFGSGTQLSVL.

Turning to this clone: One junction end does not reproduce the germline sequence, and a read error may be involved. The chain combines TRBV7-7 with TRBJ1-5; 7 bases fit TRBD1. This CDR3 has 13 residues. From germline, CDR1 is SSHAT and CDR2 FNYEAQ (reference sequence). The CDR3 region is CASSLDRNQPQHF. Written as DNA, the CDR3 is TGTGCTAGCAGCCTGGACAGGAATCAGCCCCAGCATTTT. The variable domain in full, with the rest retrieved from reference TRBV7-7 and TRBJ1-5, is GAGVSQSPRYKVTKRGQDVTLRCDPISSHATLYWYQQALGQGPEFLTYFNYEAQPDKSGLPSDRFSAERPEGSISTLTIQRTEQRDSAMYRCASSLDRNQPQHFGDGTRLSIL.

The chain employs TRBV5-1 and TRBJ2-2; D might be TRBD2 (7 bases). Trimming removed 2 bases at V and 4 bases at J, with 15 bases between. Germline CDR1 reads SGHRS; CDR2 reads YFSETQ. CDR3 length: 16 residues. The CDR3 sequence: CASSFLPGGRTGELFF. The CDR3 nucleotides are TGCGCCAGCAGCTTTCTCCCCGGGGGGCGCACCGGGGAGCTGTTTTTT.

The rearrangement joins TRBV29-1 to TRBJ1-1; D possibly corresponds to TRBD1 (5 bases). Trimming pared 4 bases from V and 4 bases from J, leaving 7 bases between. The CDR3 is made up of 11 amino acids. Germline assignment: CDR1 SQVTM and CDR2 ANQGSEA. CDR3 in DNA: TGCAGCGTTGTAGGGGTCACTGAAGCTTTCTTT. Encoded protein: CSVVGVTEAFF.

The rearrangement joins TRBV7-2 to TRBJ1-6; D not certain. The CDR3 length is 14 residues. Germline values: CDR1 SGHTA, CDR2 FQGNSA. Trimming took 5 bases from V and 6 from J, leaving 11 bases between them. CDR3 coding DNA: TGTGCCAGCAGCCTCTCAATGCGTAATTCACCCCTCCACTTT. Translation: CASSLSMRNSPLHF.